In its sample, the clone carrying this T cell receptor (beta chain) was seen a few times. Its antigen is undetermined. This sample stems from a study of beta chain features in type 1 diabetes. Study context: Across every sample, 100 million to 130 million sorted cells were examined in total. Study-wide results and caveats: A pattern of fewer insertions and more deletions at VDJ junctions was seen in type 1 diabetes patients. Patients' naive, central memory and Treg TCRB repertoires seemed closer to one another than those of healthy donors.

Investigators reverse transcribed all isolated RNA, so they sequenced expressed TCRB transcripts. It was found that naive, central memory and regulatory T cell samples averaged approximately 3.5 million reads. Measured with immunoSEQ multiplex PCR; TCRdb has only the in-frame clones, and not every one. Of 810,000 or so clones listed, about a sixth are singletons. J gave up 5 bases and V 6 bases, and 6 bases lay outside the gene matches. The V gene's germline CDR1 is SNHLY and CDR2 FYNNEI. CDR3 length: 14 residues. This chain connects TRBV2 to TRBJ1-5, with 8 bases aligning to TRBD1. The sequenced sample consisted of naive CD4+ T cells from blood. The clonotype was recovered from a woman aged 18-29 years in good health. CDR3 sequence (DNA): TGTGCCAGCAGCACAGGGACAGGTCATCAGCCCCAGCATTTT. Protein product: CASSTGTGHQPQHF.